These 17 T cell receptor beta chains were all obtained from the same sample, sequenced in a study of blood T cells in healthy people across ages. A second PCR of roughly 7 to 11 cycles used a sample-barcoded 5' primer and a J-beta primer mix. One entry per CDR3 protein results from TCRdb running MiXCR on the 5' RACE reads. The repertoire holds around 1,600,000 distinct CDR3 sequences, with 40% to 45% as singletons. The sequenced sample consisted of blood. These receptors were collected from a woman aged 18-35 years in good health.

This clonotype was detected a few times. The genes are TRBV19 and TRBJ1-5, with a weak D call TRBD1 (6 bases). V gave up 2 bases and J gave up 7 bases, with 15 bases separating them. The CDR3 sequence is 15 residues long. CDR1 LNHDA and CDR2 SQIVND come from the germline V gene (reference sequence). The CDR3 bases are TGTGCCAGTAGTATATGGGGGGCCGCCGGGCAGCCCCAGCATTTT. Its translation is CASSIWGAAGQPQHF. The whole variable domain, remainder taken from reference TRBV19 and TRBJ1-5, is DGGITQSPKYLFRKEGQNVTLSCEQNLNHDAMYWYRQDPGQGLRLIYYSQIVNDFQKGDIAEGYSVSREKKESFPLTVTSAQKNPTAFYLCASSIWGAAGQPQHFGDGTRLSIL.

This clonotype has just one count. The chain is built from TRBV11-2 and TRBJ2-7; D uncertain. The V end lost 7 bases, the J end lost 0 bases, and 16 bases lay between the germline ends. CDR3 size: 15 residues. Germline V CDR1 and CDR2: SGHAT, FQNNGV. The CDR3 sequence is CASKAHESNSYEQYF. The CDR3 DNA reads as TGTGCCAGCAAGGCACATGAGTCTAACTCCTACGAGCAGTACTTC.

V gene TRBV12-5 combines with J gene TRBJ2-7; 9 positions match TRBD1. This CDR3 is built from 15 residues. After removal of 4 bases from V and 2 bases from J, the junction contained 6 bases not matched to a gene. From germline, CDR1 is LGHNT and CDR2 FRNRAP. This CDR3 reads CASGSGTGITYEQYF. As DNA, the CDR3 is TGTGCTAGTGGTTCCGGGACAGGGATTACCTACGAGCAGTACTTC.

This clonotype was found once. The V gene is TRBV7-9, the J gene TRBJ2-5, with D uncertain. The germline CDR1 and CDR2 sequences are SEHNR and FQNEAQ (reference sequence). Trimming took off 2 bases at V and 2 bases at J, with 12 bases between the two ends. This CDR3 is 15 amino acids long. This CDR3 reads CASSLRRQRQETQYF. In DNA form, the CDR3 reads TGTGCCAGCAGCTTAAGACGGCAGAGACAAGAGACCCAGTACTTC.

The gene calls are TRBV28 and TRBJ1-5, with no clear D. Per the germline V gene, CDR1 is MDHEN and CDR2 is SYDVKM. The CDR3 totals 13 residues. Trimming pared 7 bases from V and 2 bases from J, leaving 9 bases between. This chain's CDR3 is CASTYGGNQPQHF. In DNA, the CDR3 is TGTGCCAGCACCTACGGGGGCAATCAGCCCCAGCATTTT.

The chain recombines TRBV5-1 with TRBJ1-1; D is unclear. Trimming cost V 0 bases and J 5 bases, with 11 bases left between them. This CDR3 is built from 14 residues. Germline V lookup: CDR1 SGHRS, CDR2 YFSETQ. CDR3 sequence reads: CASSLEVHQTEAFF. The CDR3, as DNA: TGCGCCAGCAGCTTGGAGGTACATCAGACTGAAGCTTTCTTT. The variable domain in full, completed from reference TRBV5-1 and TRBJ1-1, reads KAGVTQTPRYLIKTRGQQVTLSCSPISGHRSVSWYQQTPGQGLQFLFEYFSETQRNKGNFPGRFSGRQFSNSRSEMNVSTLELGDSALYLCASSLEVHQTEAFFGQGTRLTVV.

The CDR3 region is CASSQDHILAGGPGYNEQYF. CDR3 bases: TGCGCCAGCAGCCAGGATCATATCCTAGCGGGAGGGCCAGGTTACAATGAGCAGTACTTC. The V gene is TRBV4-1, the J gene TRBJ2-5, with TRBD2 matching over 12 bases. CDR1 and CDR2 (germline): MGHRA, YSYEKL. The CDR3 is made up of 20 amino acids. The ends lost 3 bases at V and 11 bases at J; junction bases unmatched: 25.

This rearrangement joins TRBV6-5 to TRBJ1-4; TRBD1 matches 9 bases. The junction had 6 bases not matched to a gene; V was cut back by 6 bases and J by 7 bases. There are 14 residues in the CDR3. The germline CDR1 and CDR2 sequences are MNHEY and SVGAGI. The CDR3 spells CASSSGTGIEKLFF. For the CDR3, the DNA is TGTGCCAGCAGCTCCGGGACAGGGATTGAAAAACTGTTTTTT.

The chain links TRBV20-1 to TRBJ1-6; D remains ambiguous. Germline V gives CDR1 DFQATT, CDR2 SNEGSKA (reference sequence). The CDR3 is 13 residues long. V was trimmed by 5 bases and J by 7 bases, leaving 12 bases between them. CDR3 in amino acids: CSAARRLNSPLHF. CDR3 coding DNA: TGCAGTGCTGCCAGGAGACTAAATTCACCCCTCCACTTT.

This clonotype turned up a few times. This may stem from a read error, because a much larger clone lies one nucleotide away. This rearrangement joins TRBV7-2 to TRBJ2-3; 9 bases map to TRBD2. V lost 2 bases to trimming and J lost 1 base; unmatched junction nucleotides: 7. This CDR3 comprises 17 residues. Germline CDR1 and CDR2: SGHTA and FQGNSA. The CDR3: CASSLSGGRVGTDTQYF. The CDR3 nucleotides read TGTGCCAGCAGCTTATCAGGCGGGAGGGTGGGCACAGATACGCAGTATTTT.

This chain uses TRBV9 with TRBJ2-2, with 10 bases that match TRBD2. Looked up from germline, CDR1 is SGDLS and CDR2 is YYNGEE. CDR3 length: 16 residues. After removal of 0 bases from V and 6 bases from J, the junction contained 5 bases not matched to a gene. This chain's CDR3 is CASSVEASGGPGELFF. As DNA, the CDR3 is TGTGCCAGCAGCGTAGAAGCTAGCGGGGGTCCCGGGGAGCTGTTTTTT.

The chain carries TRBV2 and TRBJ1-5; D gene unclear. The V gene's germline CDR1 is SNHLY and CDR2 FYNNEI. V gave up 6 bases and J gave up 7 bases, with 16 bases separating them. The CDR3 is made up of 14 amino acids. The CDR3 sequence: CASRDLELRQPQHF. The CDR3, as DNA: TGTGCCAGCAGGGACCTTGAATTGAGGCAGCCCCAGCATTTT.

The chain combines TRBV20-1 with TRBJ2-5, with TRBD2 identical over 10 bases. Judging by the DNA end, TRBJ2-7 fits better; the J call may be wrong. CDR3 size: 16 residues. The germline CDR1 and CDR2 sequences are DFQATT and SNEGSKA (reference sequence). CDR3 sequence: CSARAQREGRVGEQYF. The CDR3 coding sequence is TGCAGTGCTAGAGCCCAGCGGGAGGGCCGAGTCGGCGAGCAGTACTTC.

This clonotype was seen only a few times. J is TRBJ1-6 and V is TRBV20-1; D is possibly TRBD1 (5 bases). The CDR3 extends over 15 amino acids. Trimming removed 6 bases at V and 6 bases at J, with 18 bases between. Germline V gene sequence: CDR1 DFQATT, CDR2 SNEGSKA (reference sequence). The DNA for the CDR3 is TGCAGTGCCACCACCGCCGGAAGGGGTAATTCACCCCTCCACTTT. This codes for CSATTAGRGNSPLHF.

V gene TRBV6-5 combines with J gene TRBJ1-1; the D is unclear. V dropped 8 bases and J dropped 1 base, with 11 bases sitting between them. The CDR3 spans 13 residues. CDR1 and CDR2 from the germline V gene are MNHEY and SVGAGI. The CDR3 protein is CASGPRRNTEAFF. The DNA of the CDR3 is TGTGCCAGCGGCCCAAGGCGGAACACTGAAGCTTTCTTT.

This chain uses TRBV28 with TRBJ1-3; D is possibly TRBD1 (5 bases). From germline, CDR1 is MDHEN and CDR2 SYDVKM. Trimming removed 4 bases at V and 0 bases at J, with 16 bases between. CDR3 length: 17 amino acids. CDR3 in amino acids: CASSSPSGRFSGNTIYF. Written as DNA, the CDR3 is TGTGCCAGCAGTTCCCCGTCGGGACGGTTCTCTGGAAACACCATATATTTT.

The rearrangement links TRBV4-3 to TRBJ2-3; 7 bases are shared with TRBD2. The CDR3 contains 18 residues. The trim removed 0 bases at V and 2 bases at J, leaving 11 bases unmatched. The germline V gene has CDR1 LGHNA and CDR2 YSLEER. The CDR3 region is CASSQDLRTRGPTDTQYF. The CDR3 region has the DNA TGCGCCAGCAGCCAAGATCTGAGGACTAGAGGTCCCACAGATACGCAGTATTTT.